This T cell receptor beta chain was identified during a study of T cell responses to AZD1222 COVID-19 vaccine (dated by TCRdb to the early 2020s). With regard to the full study: TCR sequencing was performed for about 250 trial participants, of whom roughly 200 were given two doses of AZD1222 and around 26 were given two doses of MenACWY control vaccine. Trial participants were enrolled into age subgroups of 18-55, 56-69 and 70-plus years, which contained about 150, 27 and 61 TCR-sequenced participants, respectively. On the study overall, not on this receptor specifically: The 56-69-year group was small, and its depth increase did not reach significance, likely because of low power. Reportedly, almost half of the unique spike-specific TCRs recognized epitopes lying outside the regions that are mutated in the B.1.351 and B.1.1.7 variants. A significant rise in spike-specific TCR breadth and depth was observed after two AZD1222 doses relative to day 0 and relative to MenACWY recipients. No day 14 peak-response samples were available, so repertoires were characterized only after the peak T cell response. Most participants were white British and females outnumbered males, and the authors suggested that clonal diversity may have been underestimated. Only five or six AZD1222 recipients were SARS-CoV-2 seropositive at baseline, limiting conclusions about previously exposed vaccinees. Vaccine-associated CD4 TCRs spanned the whole spike protein, with dominant responses in regions 160-218 and 743-854.

The table lists this clone with a count of one. Its antigen is still unknown. No base qualities exist here, and no much larger clone lies one base off it. Its CDR3 holds 14 amino acids, cysteine through phenylalanine. Of the read, only the CDR3 DNA is kept; its 42 bases are in frame from base 1. CDR1 and CDR2 (DFQATT, SNEGSKA) derive from the germline V gene (reference sequence). V and J are trimmed by 4 bases and 6 bases, and the gene matches miss 6 bases of the junction. The time point tag for this specimen amounts to: about 28 days (+/-7) after the second vaccine dose. AZD1222 recipients whose second dose came at about 4 weeks and those whose second dose came at about 12 weeks were combined into one group, since spike-specific TCR depth and breadth did not differ between the two schedules. Vaccinee samples were obtained from the UK trials COV001 and COV002, which included a single-blind randomized controlled phase 2/3 trial of AZD1222 (ChAdOx1 nCoV-19) in healthy adults. Trial participant PBMC samples were collected at day 0 and day 28 after the second dose for TCRbeta chain sequencing.

The CDR3 regions of human TCRbeta chains were subjected to immunosequencing. Processing in the source paper ran as follows. Repertoire TCRs were matched against a reference library of SARS-CoV-2-specific TCRs generated with the MIRA antigen-specificity platform. Breadth was defined as the fraction of unique TCRs that were SARS-CoV-2-associated, and depth was defined as the fraction of total T cells that were SARS-CoV-2-associated. Each spike-specific TCR was assigned to its reactive spike region and to a CD4 or CD8 class using the MIRA data. Log10-transformed breadth and depth values were compared by one-way ANOVA with Sidak's multiple comparisons tests. Not all clones reach the TCRdb copy of this immuneACCESS table, which keeps in-frame sequences only. Checked studies attribute under half of the gap to unresolved V genes and leave the rest unexplained. That table is the source of V, J and clone size, and D and trimming were worked out from the DNA. The sample profile shows 150,000 to 200,000 clones; almost 90% of them were found once. The biggest ten clones account for around 10% of the sample.

The clonotype comes from an adult who received the AZD1222 COVID-19 vaccine. The material was peripheral blood, obtained 28 days after the second AZD1222 dose. The chain is encoded by TRBV20-1 joined to TRBJ1-5; 10 central nucleotides agree with TRBD1. The base sequence is TGCAGTGCTAATGACAGGGGGCTTGGTCAGCCCCAGCATTTT. It translates as CSANDRGLGQPQHF.